This T cell receptor (beta chain) appears in the sequencing data of a study of T-cell memory formation after mild COVID-19. Study overall: Across donors, TCR clusters were largely donor specific. Findings of the study overall: Among contracting clones, CD4+ were mainly CM/EM and CD8+ enriched in EMRA.

This clonotype was seen more than once but under ten times. Its specificity is unknown. Germline-derived CDR1 and CDR2 are MNHNY and SVGAGI (reference sequence). CDR3 length equals 14 residues. V lost 0 bases and J lost 2, with 7 bases in between. TCR alpha and TCR beta cDNA libraries carrying sample barcodes and UMIs came from 5'RACE with constant-segment primers. TCRdb processed the 5' RACE reads anew with MiXCR; each CDR3 protein has one entry. The repertoire holds 110,000 to 150,000 distinct CDR3 sequences, with under 30% as singletons. This TCR was recovered from an adult woman who had mild COVID-19 (a few samples of this study predate the infection). Cell type and time point are not known. The chain carries TRBV6-6 and TRBJ1-1, with D uncertain. The sequencing sample was made of PBMCs or a T cell subset sorted from them (not recorded which). Here the CDR3 reads CASSYSSLNTEAFF. The CDR3 nucleotides read TGTGCCAGCAGTTACTCGAGTCTTAACACTGAAGCTTTCTTT.